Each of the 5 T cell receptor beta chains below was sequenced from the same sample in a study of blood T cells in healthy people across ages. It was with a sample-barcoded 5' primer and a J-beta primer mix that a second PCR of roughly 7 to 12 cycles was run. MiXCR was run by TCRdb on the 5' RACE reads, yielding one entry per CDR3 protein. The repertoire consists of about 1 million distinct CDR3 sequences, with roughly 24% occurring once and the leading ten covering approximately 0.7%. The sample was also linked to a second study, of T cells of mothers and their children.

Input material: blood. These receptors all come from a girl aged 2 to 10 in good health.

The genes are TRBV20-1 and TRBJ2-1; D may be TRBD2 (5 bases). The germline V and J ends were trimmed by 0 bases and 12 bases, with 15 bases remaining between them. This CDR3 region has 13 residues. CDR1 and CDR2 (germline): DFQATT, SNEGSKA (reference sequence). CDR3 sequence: CSARDQAAGGQFF. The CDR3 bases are TGCAGTGCTAGAGATCAAGCGGCGGGTGGGCAGTTCTTC.

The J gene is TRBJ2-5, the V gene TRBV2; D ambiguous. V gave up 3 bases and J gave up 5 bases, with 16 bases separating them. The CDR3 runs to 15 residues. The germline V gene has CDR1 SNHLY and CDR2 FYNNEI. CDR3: CASSESSYEVETQYF. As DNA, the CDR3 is TGTGCCAGCAGTGAGTCTAGTTACGAGGTGGAGACCCAGTACTTC.

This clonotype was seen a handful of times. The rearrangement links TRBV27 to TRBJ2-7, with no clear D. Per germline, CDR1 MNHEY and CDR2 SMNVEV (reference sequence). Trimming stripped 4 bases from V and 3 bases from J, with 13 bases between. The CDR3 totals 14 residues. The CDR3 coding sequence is TGTGCCAGCAGTTGGCGGCAGTTCAACTACGAGCAGTACTTC. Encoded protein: CASSWRQFNYEQYF.

In DNA form, the CDR3 reads TGTGCAAGCCCCCCCTCCGGGGACAGGGGTTTCTACGAGCAGTACTTC. The encoded protein is CASPPSGDRGFYEQYF. This chain joins TRBV28 and TRBJ2-7, with TRBD1 identical over 10 bases. The CDR3 runs to 16 residues. Germline V CDR1 and CDR2: MDHEN, SYDVKM.

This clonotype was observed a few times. CDR3 region: CASSAQRTLGRGTDTQYF. Here the CDR3 DNA reads TGTGCCAGCAGTGCCCAACGGACCCTCGGTCGGGGCACAGATACGCAGTATTTT. V gene TRBV6-1 combines with J gene TRBJ2-3; D gene unclear. V was pared by 4 bases and J by 1 base, with 21 bases between. Germline values: CDR1 MNHNS, CDR2 SASEGT. The CDR3 covers 18 residues.